These 31 T cell receptor beta chains came from one sample sequenced in a study of breast tumors, draining lymph nodes, adjacent tissues. TCRdb re-called the multiplex PCR reads with MiXCR, one entry per CDR3 protein. The table records some 170,000 distinct CDR3 sequences, around 35% of them present only once. Breast cancer patients provided tissue from their axillary draining lymph nodes. The sequenced sample was axillary lymph node tissue. The receptors were sampled from a female donor with breast cancer. Some clones in this sample may be carry-over from other donors' samples.

In the case of this clonotype: The limits of the CDR3 on the DNA are not certain, so only TCRdb's listed CDR3 is given. The V and J genes are TRBV30 and TRBJ1-2; the table's D call TRBD1 went unverified against the DNA. CDR1 and CDR2 (germline): GTSNPN, SVGIG (reference sequence). Termini included, the CDR3 measures 13 amino acids. CDR3 region: CARLIQGSYGCTF.

This clonotype occurred many times. One base away lies a much larger clone, so this may be a sequencing read error. This chain links TRBV20-1 with TRBJ2-7; 9 nucleotides match TRBD1. The ends lost 7 bases at V and 5 bases at J; junction bases unmatched: 9. The length of the CDR3 is 13 residues. Germline CDR1 is DFQATT and CDR2 is SNEGSKA (reference sequence). The CDR3 DNA is TGCAGTGTTGTGGGACAGGGATTGAACGAGCAGTACTTC. Amino acid sequence: CSVVGQGLNEQYF.

This clonotype was seen many times. This chain links TRBV18 with TRBJ2-2, with 10 nucleotides matching TRBD1. This CDR3 is 16 amino acids long. The ends lost 3 bases at V and 7 bases at J; junction bases unmatched: 8. Germline V gene sequence: CDR1 KGHSH, CDR2 LQKENI. The CDR3: CASSPMGQGFVGELFF. The CDR3 nucleotides read TGTGCCAGCTCACCTATGGGACAGGGGTTCGTCGGGGAGCTGTTTTTT.

This clonotype was seen ten or more times. The J gene is TRBJ2-7, the V gene TRBV19; D not certain. The germline V gene has CDR1 LNHDA and CDR2 SQIVND (reference sequence). Trimming took 5 bases from V and 1 from J, leaving 9 bases between them. The CDR3 spans 13 residues. The CDR3 sequence: CASSAPSSYEQYF. The CDR3 coding sequence is TGTGCCAGTAGTGCTCCCTCGTCCTACGAGCAGTACTTC.

For the CDR3, the DNA is TGTGCCAGCAGCCCCCGGGACAGGGTAGGCTACACCTTC. The encoded protein is CASSPRDRVGYTF. The chain recombines TRBV14 with TRBJ1-2, with 9 bases that match TRBD1. There are 13 residues in the CDR3. Trimming cost V 4 bases and J 8 bases; bases outside gene matches: 5. The germline V gene has CDR1 SGHDN and CDR2 FVKESK.

The chain couples TRBV19 to TRBJ2-7, with D possibly being TRBD1 (6 bases). The CDR3 sequence is 15 residues long. Germline lookup yields CDR1 LNHDA and CDR2 SQIVND (reference sequence). Trimming stripped 6 bases from V and 2 bases from J, with 17 bases between. CDR3 sequence reads: CASRLTGSLTYEQYF. CDR3 sequence (DNA): TGTGCCAGTAGATTAACAGGGAGCTTGACCTACGAGCAGTACTTC.

About this clonotype: The junction does not match germline at one end; this may be a read error. The rearrangement links TRBV7-8 to TRBJ2-3; weak D call: TRBD2 (6 bases). Germline CDR1 SGHVS, CDR2 FQNEAQ. CDR3 length: 17 amino acids. The DNA for the CDR3 is TGTGCCAGCAGCTCAGGAATTGGAGGGCGGAGCACAGATCCGCAGTATTTT. It codes for CASSSGIGGRSTDPQYF.

Worth noting for this clonotype: This may arise from a read error, as a much more abundant clone is one base away. This rearrangement joins TRBV20-1 to TRBJ2-7; 10 nucleotides line up with TRBD2. Trimming took 6 bases from V and 10 from J; bases not matched to a gene: 15. In germline, CDR1 is DFQATT, CDR2 SNEGSKA (reference sequence). The CDR3 is 14 amino acids. The CDR3 protein is CSAQSGRGSAVQYF. The CDR3 DNA is TGCAGTGCACAAAGCGGGAGGGGGAGTGCTGTTCAGTACTTC.

The rearrangement links TRBV29-1 to TRBJ2-3, with no clear D. Trimming removed 2 bases at V and 0 bases at J, with 3 bases between. This CDR3 region has 12 residues. Germline CDR1 and CDR2: SQVTM and ANQGSEA. CDR3 sequence (DNA): TGCAGCGTTGAACACAGCACAGATACGCAGTATTTT. This gives the protein CSVEHSTDTQYF.

The chain joins TRBV20-1 to TRBJ2-1, with 14 bases matching TRBD2. J lost 8 bases, V lost 6 bases, and 15 bases had no gene match. Germline V gene sequence: CDR1 DFQATT, CDR2 SNEGSKA (reference sequence). This CDR3 spans 17 amino acids. CDR3: CSAAGTSGGPTGDEQFF. The CDR3 coding sequence is TGCAGTGCGGCTGGGACTAGCGGGGGACCCACCGGGGATGAGCAGTTCTTC.

The V call is TRBV6-5, the J call TRBJ2-4; D is unclear. V was cut by 0 bases and J by 0 bases, with 9 bases left in between. The CDR3 runs to 16 residues. CDR1 and CDR2 (germline): MNHEY, SVGAGI. The CDR3 DNA sequence: TGTGCCAGCAGTTACTCAGCAGATTTAGCCAAAAACATTCAGTACTTC. Protein sequence: CASSYSADLAKNIQYF.

This clonotype showed up many times. V usage is TRBV7-2 and J usage is TRBJ1-2; TRBD1 agrees at 10 bases. This CDR3 comprises 16 residues. CDR1 and CDR2 (germline): SGHTA, FQGNSA. With V trimmed by 2 bases and J by 4 bases, 7 bases remained unmatched. This chain's CDR3 is CASSLRGTGATYGYTF. CDR3 DNA sequence: TGTGCCAGCAGCTTAAGGGGGACAGGGGCTACCTATGGCTACACCTTC.

This clonotype was picked up a small number of times. A much larger clone differs from this one at a single base, so this may be a read error. The gene calls are TRBV6-2 or TRBV6-3 and TRBJ2-3; D is ambiguous. Germline V gene sequence: CDR1 MNHEY, CDR2 SVGEGT. The CDR3 spans 12 residues. The CDR3 bases are TGTGCCAGCAGTCACTCCTCAGATACGCAGTATTTT. Residues: CASSHSSDTQYF.

In its sample, this clonotype was seen a few times. The chain links TRBV3-1 to TRBJ2-7; D not certain. The CDR3 runs 17 residues. CDR1 LGHDT and CDR2 YNNKEL come from the germline V gene (reference sequence). Trimming left V 1 base short and J 4 bases short, with 20 bases between. CDR3 residues: CASSQGWQEVLGYEQYF. The CDR3 DNA reads as TGTGCCAGCAGCCAAGGCTGGCAGGAAGTTTTAGGGTACGAGCAGTACTTC.

In this sample, this clonotype turned up many times. The chain recombines TRBV30 with TRBJ2-2; tentatively, D is TRBD1 (5 bases). The CDR3 extends over 13 amino acids. V was shortened by 3 bases and J by 7 bases, with 12 bases between the two germline ends. Looked up from germline, CDR1 is GTSNPN and CDR2 is SVGIG (reference sequence). The DNA of the CDR3 is TGTGCCTGGAGGATACAGGTTGTCGGGGAGCTGTTTTTT. Encoded protein: CAWRIQVVGELFF.

This chain uses TRBV6-2 or TRBV6-3 with TRBJ1-2, with 10 nucleotides matching TRBD1. CDR3 size: 14 residues. With 5 bases clipped from V and 7 bases from J, the junction kept 7 bases outside the gene matches. Per germline, CDR1 MNHEY and CDR2 SVGEGT. As DNA, the CDR3 is TGTGCCAGCAGTCACCGGGACAGGGGAAGTGGCTACACCTTC. Its protein is CASSHRDRGSGYTF.

The V gene is TRBV15, the J gene TRBJ2-7, with a weak D call TRBD2 (5 bases). Trimming removed 1 base from V and 3 bases from J, with 7 bases in between. The CDR3 loop spans 13 amino acids. CDR1 is LNHNV and CDR2 is YYDKDF in the germline V gene (reference sequence). CDR3 DNA sequence: TGTGCCACCAGCAGAGCCGGGGACTACGAGCAGTACTTC. Protein product: CATSRAGDYEQYF.

J is TRBJ2-5 and V is TRBV9; 7 bases align to TRBD2. The CDR3 consists of 17 residues. Germline V gene data show CDR1 as SGDLS and CDR2 as YYNGEE. J was trimmed by 0 bases and V by 0 bases; bases with no gene match: 8. The CDR3 sequence is CASSVAASGLDQETQYF. DNA for the CDR3: TGTGCCAGCAGCGTAGCGGCTAGCGGATTAGACCAAGAGACCCAGTACTTC.

This clonotype has only one observation. The rearrangement links TRBV7-9 to TRBJ2-3, with 11 nucleotides matching TRBD2. V trimming: 5 bases; J trimming: 11 bases; junction bases outside the gene matches: 12. This CDR3 spans 15 amino acids. CDR1 is SEHNR, CDR2 FQNEAQ, per germline (reference sequence). The CDR3 nucleotides read TGTGCCAGCAGCCAAACTAGCGGGAGTCCCTATGAGCAGTATTTT. This encodes CASSQTSGSPYEQYF.

This clonotype was detected ten times or more. For the CDR3, the DNA is TGCAGTGCTAGAGATCGAGGCCCATTTAGCAATCAGCCCCAGCATTTT. Its protein product is CSARDRGPFSNQPQHF. J is TRBJ1-5 and V is TRBV20-1; the D is unclear. The CDR3 is made up of 16 amino acids. Germline V gene data show CDR1 as DFQATT and CDR2 as SNEGSKA (reference sequence). Trimming cost V 0 bases and J 0 bases, with 12 bases left between them.

This clonotype has a count of ten or more. The chain links TRBV7-2 to TRBJ2-3, with no clear D. Germline-derived CDR1 and CDR2 are SGHTA and FQGNSA. With 1 base removed from V and 3 bases from J, the gap between germline ends came to 17 bases. The CDR3 has 17 amino acids. The CDR3: CASSLGPAGLTTDTQYF. DNA of the CDR3: TGTGCCAGCAGCTTAGGACCTGCTGGGCTGACGACAGATACGCAGTATTTT. Full variable domain (remainder filled in from reference TRBV7-2 and TRBJ2-3): GAGVSQSPSNKVTEKGKDVELRCDPISGHTALYWYRQSLGQGLEFLIYFQGNSAPDKSGLPSDRFSAERTGGSVSTLTIQRTQQEDSAVYLCASSLGPAGLTTDTQYFGPGTRLTVL.

This clonotype was observed a single time. V and J are TRBV7-2 and TRBJ1-1; maybe TRBD1 (5 bases). Trimming cost V 5 bases and J 1 base, with 11 bases left between them. Germline assignment: CDR1 SGHTA and CDR2 FQGNSA. The CDR3 covers 14 residues. The CDR3 DNA reads TGTGCCAGCAGCCTTATGGGACCGAACACTGAAGCTTTCTTT. This sequence encodes CASSLMGPNTEAFF.

The chain has TRBV5-5 and TRBJ1-5; D is perhaps TRBD1 (6 bases). V lost 4 bases, J lost 8 bases, and 19 bases lay in between. CDR3 length equals 15 residues. Germline CDR1 reads SGHKS; CDR2 reads YYEKEE (reference sequence). The CDR3 coding sequence is TGTGCCAGCAGCCCAGGTGGGGGGCCGGATGAGCCCCAGCATTTT. Protein: CASSPGGGPDEPQHF.

This clonotype showed up many times. The V call is TRBV19, the J call TRBJ2-2; D is unresolved. Between the trimmed V and J ends, which lost 5 bases and 12 bases, there was a span of 16 bases. Germline lookup yields CDR1 LNHDA and CDR2 SQIVND (reference sequence). The CDR3 loop spans 13 amino acids. The CDR3 DNA sequence: TGTGCCAGTAGTCGGACGGTCGGATCGCAGCTGTTTTTT. Residues: CASSRTVGSQLFF.

This clonotype occurred many times. The rearrangement uses TRBV6-4 and TRBJ1-5; D gene ambiguous. V was clipped by 6 bases and J by 4 bases, with 4 bases between them. The CDR3 covers 11 residues. Germline V lookup: CDR1 MRHNA, CDR2 SNTAGT. This CDR3 reads CASSLNQPQHF. CDR3 nucleotide sequence: TGTGCCAGCAGCCTAAATCAGCCCCAGCATTTT.

V and J are TRBV20-1 and TRBJ2-7, with 9 bases that match TRBD1. The germline V gene has CDR1 DFQATT and CDR2 SNEGSKA (reference sequence). The CDR3 runs 15 residues. V was clipped by 3 bases and J by 6 bases; unmatched bases: 12. The CDR3 region is CSARGDRGSPGEQYF. DNA of the CDR3: TGCAGTGCTAGGGGAGACAGGGGGTCGCCTGGCGAGCAGTACTTC.

This clonotype turned up a few times. The chain uses TRBV20-1 and TRBJ2-7, with 8 bases that match TRBD2. CDR1 and CDR2 (germline): DFQATT, SNEGSKA (reference sequence). V lost 8 bases, J lost 6 bases, and 15 bases stayed unmatched. The CDR3 totals 14 residues. Here the CDR3 reads CSQQRAGGPSEQYF. CDR3 DNA: TGCAGTCAGCAGAGGGCGGGGGGTCCCTCCGAGCAGTACTTC.

The gene calls are TRBV7-2 and TRBJ1-2; D is perhaps TRBD1 (5 bases). CDR1 is SGHTA, CDR2 FQGNSA, per germline. This CDR3 is built from 12 residues. V lost 8 bases, J lost 5 bases, and 12 bases lay in between. The CDR3 nucleotides are TGTGCCAGCGGCCGGGGACGGTATGGCTACACCTTC. It encodes CASGRGRYGYTF. The variable domain in full, completed from reference TRBV7-2 and TRBJ1-2, reads GAGVSQSPSNKVTEKGKDVELRCDPISGHTALYWYRQSLGQGLEFLIYFQGNSAPDKSGLPSDRFSAERTGGSVSTLTIQRTQQEDSAVYLCASGRGRYGYTFGSGTRLTVV.

This clonotype was observed at least ten times. This chain links TRBV24-1 with TRBJ2-3, with D uncertain. The CDR3 has 11 residues. V shed 8 bases and J shed 5 bases, with 7 bases lying between them. The V gene's germline CDR1 is KGHDR and CDR2 SFDVKD. The CDR3 is CATMMEDTQYF. Written as DNA, the CDR3 is TGTGCCACCATGATGGAAGATACGCAGTATTTT.

The V and J genes are TRBV2 and TRBJ1-3; perhaps TRBD1 as D (5 bases). The CDR3 loop spans 14 amino acids. Germline V CDR1 and CDR2: SNHLY, FYNNEI. The V gene lost 6 bases and the J gene lost 4 bases, with 13 bases spanning the gap. CDR3 loop: CASRGDPWGNTIYF. DNA of the CDR3: TGTGCCAGCAGGGGGGACCCCTGGGGAAACACCATATATTTT.

The chain joins TRBV18 to TRBJ2-5, with 10 bases fitting TRBD2. With 2 bases clipped from V and 1 base from J, the junction kept 7 bases outside the gene matches. Germline V gene data show CDR1 as KGHSH and CDR2 as LQKENI. This CDR3 contains 17 residues. The CDR3 coding sequence is TGTGCCAGCTCACCAATGCCCAGCGGGGGGGTCCAAGAGACCCAGTACTTC. It yields the protein CASSPMPSGGVQETQYF.